This T cell receptor (beta chain) was sequenced during a study of CD39 and CD103 CD8 tumor-infiltrating T cells. With 4 bases clipped from V and 5 bases from J, the junction kept 10 bases outside the gene matches. CDR1 and CDR2 from the germline V gene are GTSNPN and SVGIG (reference sequence). The CDR3 spans 14 residues. Measured with immunoSEQ multiplex PCR; TCRdb has only the in-frame clones, and not every one. The data contain about 15,000 clones, 85% to 95% of them singletons. Whole-study results and caveats: DP CD8 TILs appeared more oligoclonal than DN and SP CD8 TILs and blood memory CD8 T cells.

Concerning this clone: The antigen remains unidentified.

The sequence came from a human donor with head and neck squamous cell carcinoma. Sample: CD8+ T cells sorted from blood. Described subset: total memory CD8 T cells (CD45RA-CCR7+/-) from blood or uninvolved lymph node. The genes are TRBV30 and TRBJ2-7; 8 bases agree with TRBD1. The CDR3, as DNA: TGTGCCTGGATCGAGACAGGGGTTAACAACGAGCAGTACTTC. This codes for CAWIETGVNNEQYF.